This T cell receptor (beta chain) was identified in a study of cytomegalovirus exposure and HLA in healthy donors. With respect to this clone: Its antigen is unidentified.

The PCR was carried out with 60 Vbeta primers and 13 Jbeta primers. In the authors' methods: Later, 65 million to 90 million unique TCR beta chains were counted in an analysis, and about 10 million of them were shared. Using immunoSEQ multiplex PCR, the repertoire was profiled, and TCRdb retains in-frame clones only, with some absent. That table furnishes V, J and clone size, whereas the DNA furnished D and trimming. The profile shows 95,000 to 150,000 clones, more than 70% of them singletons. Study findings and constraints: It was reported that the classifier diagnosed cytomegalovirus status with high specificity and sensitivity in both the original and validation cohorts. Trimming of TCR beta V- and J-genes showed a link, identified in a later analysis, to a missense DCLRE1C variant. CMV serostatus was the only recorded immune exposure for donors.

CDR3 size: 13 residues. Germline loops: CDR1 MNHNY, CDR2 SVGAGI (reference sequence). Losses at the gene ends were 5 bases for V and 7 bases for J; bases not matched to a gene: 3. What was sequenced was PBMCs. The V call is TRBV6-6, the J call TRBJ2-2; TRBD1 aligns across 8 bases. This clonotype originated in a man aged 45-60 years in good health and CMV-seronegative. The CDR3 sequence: CASSPTGVGELFF. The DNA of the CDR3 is TGTGCCAGCAGTCCGACAGGGGTCGGGGAGCTGTTTTTT.